This T cell receptor beta chain was identified in a study of graft-versus-host responses after intestinal transplantation. Study-wide context: For around 3 years after anti-thymocyte globulin induction, all recipients took tacrolimus and steroids.

This CDR3 contains 15 residues. The germline CDR1 and CDR2 sequences are SEHNR and FQNEAQ (reference sequence). As regards this clone: As yet, its antigen is unknown.

Using immunoSEQ multiplex PCR, the repertoire was profiled, and TCRdb retains in-frame clones only, with some absent. Among approximately 100,000 clones listed, around 88% were seen once. Findings and caveats of the study: Researchers found GvH clones in recipient marrow, and some showed up first in ileum or blood. Early post-transplant HvG declines tracked with peak circulating GvH clone levels.

The clonotype comes from a human patient who received an intestinal transplant, so some T cells may come from the graft donor. The rearrangement links TRBV7-9 to TRBJ2-5, with 9 bases lining up with TRBD1. The J call may be incorrect, as the DNA end agrees better with TRBJ2-7. The sequences come from PBMCs, collected 255 days after intestinal transplant. DNA of the CDR3: TGTGCCAGCAGCTTAGGGACAGGGGATTCGTACGAGCAGTACTTC. Its translation: CASSLGTGDSYEQYF.